The rows below give T cell receptor beta chains drawn from one sample of a study of cytomegalovirus exposure and HLA in healthy donors. Sequencing was performed with immunoSEQ multiplex PCR; in TCRdb, only in-frame clones are kept and a portion is missing. The sample consists of about 120,000 clones, about 80% of them appearing once. Sequencing was performed on PBMCs. These receptors originate from a woman aged 40 to 50 in good health and CMV-seropositive. The conserved cysteine and the conserved F or W are not part of the CDR3 here. Each record gives: CDR3 protein, J gene, V gene, CDR3 length.

CDR3 protein: AWSVEVRLDEQY
J gene: TRBJ2-7
V gene: TRBV30
CDR3 length: 12

CDR3 protein: ASSYFDRGDTEAF
J gene: TRBJ1-1
V gene: TRBV4-1
CDR3 length: 13

CDR3 protein: ATGRGTDTQY
J gene: TRBJ2-3
V gene: TRBV6-8
CDR3 length: 10

CDR3 protein: ASKGLLGGYT
J gene: TRBJ1-2
V gene: TRBV19
CDR3 length: 10

CDR3 protein: SAYKETQY
J gene: TRBJ2-5
V gene: TRBV29-1
CDR3 length: 8

CDR3 protein: ASSVEEGRVSTEAF
J gene: TRBJ1-1
V gene: TRBV9
CDR3 length: 14

CDR3 protein: ASSYSTGMDYGYT
J gene: TRBJ1-2
V gene: TRBV6-5
CDR3 length: 13

CDR3 protein: AWSGAANNEQF
J gene: TRBJ2-1
V gene: TRBV30
CDR3 length: 11

CDR3 protein: ASGLSGGLEQF
J gene: TRBJ2-1
V gene: TRBV12-5
CDR3 length: 11

CDR3 protein: ASSQDRLGEVRYGYT
J gene: TRBJ1-2
V gene: TRBV4-1
CDR3 length: 15

CDR3 protein: ASSQGSQGPTIGAF
J gene: TRBJ1-1
V gene: TRBV7-8
CDR3 length: 14

CDR3 protein: ASSAKFTGSGEKLF
J gene: TRBJ1-4
V gene: TRBV6-1
CDR3 length: 14

CDR3 protein: ASSGGGQNTEAF
J gene: TRBJ1-1
V gene: TRBV5-1
CDR3 length: 12

CDR3 protein: SVGTSGRTRELF
J gene: TRBJ2-2
V gene: TRBV29-1
CDR3 length: 12

CDR3 protein: ASSQDDSFHTGELF
J gene: TRBJ2-2
V gene: TRBV4-3
CDR3 length: 14

CDR3 protein: ASTRQGQSPDTQY
J gene: TRBJ2-3
V gene: TRBV9
CDR3 length: 13

CDR3 protein: ASRFGTGVGELF
J gene: TRBJ2-2
V gene: TRBV6-1
CDR3 length: 12

CDR3 protein: ASSPSRGFLAGITYEQY
J gene: TRBJ2-7
V gene: TRBV4-3
CDR3 length: 17

CDR3 protein: ASSRGGLQNNEQF
J gene: TRBJ2-1
V gene: TRBV9
CDR3 length: 13

CDR3 protein: SVISRKYEQF
J gene: TRBJ2-1
V gene: TRBV29-1
CDR3 length: 10

CDR3 protein: ASGESGGAREQY
J gene: TRBJ2-7
V gene: TRBV2
CDR3 length: 12

CDR3 protein: ASSSASGRPYEQY
J gene: TRBJ2-7
V gene: TRBV7-2
CDR3 length: 13

CDR3 protein: ASSLNSAGNQPQH
J gene: TRBJ1-5
V gene: TRBV7-8
CDR3 length: 13

CDR3 protein: ASNPSGGITDTQY
J gene: TRBJ2-3
V gene: TRBV6-1
CDR3 length: 13

CDR3 protein: ASSQERQGVNSPLH
J gene: TRBJ1-6
V gene: TRBV4-2
CDR3 length: 14

CDR3 protein: ASSYGGGTDTQY
J gene: TRBJ2-3
V gene: TRBV6-5
CDR3 length: 12

CDR3 protein: ASSLQAFNQPQH
J gene: TRBJ1-5
V gene: TRBV18
CDR3 length: 12

CDR3 protein: ASSNTGGSEQY
J gene: TRBJ2-7
V gene: TRBV14
CDR3 length: 11

CDR3 protein: ASSLTPSGGMGETQY
J gene: TRBJ2-5
V gene: TRBV7-3
CDR3 length: 15

CDR3 protein: ASSSSGGRQGQF
J gene: TRBJ2-1
V gene: TRBV6-5
CDR3 length: 12

CDR3 protein: ASSLAGNEQF
J gene: TRBJ2-1
V gene: TRBV5-1
CDR3 length: 10

CDR3 protein: ASRLDTSANSPLH
J gene: TRBJ1-6
V gene: TRBV6-6
CDR3 length: 13

CDR3 protein: ASSQEPGQGWEKLF
J gene: TRBJ1-4
V gene: TRBV4-1
CDR3 length: 14

CDR3 protein: ASSLTGTGGSGYT
J gene: TRBJ1-2
V gene: TRBV6-5
CDR3 length: 13

CDR3 protein: ASSNPGMATEAF
J gene: TRBJ1-1
V gene: TRBV19
CDR3 length: 12

CDR3 protein: ASSPRHTGVSFQETQY
J gene: TRBJ2-5
V gene: TRBV18
CDR3 length: 16

CDR3 protein: ASSYLAGGSYEQY
J gene: TRBJ2-7
V gene: TRBV6-5
CDR3 length: 13

CDR3 protein: ASSLDAGNYNEQF
J gene: TRBJ2-1
V gene: TRBV5-4
CDR3 length: 13

CDR3 protein: ASSLGLARDTQY
J gene: TRBJ2-3
V gene: TRBV5-1
CDR3 length: 12

CDR3 protein: ASSRIASDTNTEAF
J gene: TRBJ1-1
V gene: TRBV21-1
CDR3 length: 14

CDR3 protein: ASSLSSSGDQQF
J gene: TRBJ2-1
V gene: TRBV7-9
CDR3 length: 12

CDR3 protein: ATSRDVGGSSYEQY
J gene: TRBJ2-7
V gene: TRBV15
CDR3 length: 14

CDR3 protein: ASTPPSSGTDTQY
J gene: TRBJ2-3
V gene: TRBV7-2
CDR3 length: 13

CDR3 protein: ASSEGPGLALYNEQF
J gene: TRBJ2-1
V gene: TRBV6-1
CDR3 length: 15

CDR3 protein: ASSESASADTQY
J gene: TRBJ2-3
V gene: TRBV10-1
CDR3 length: 12

CDR3 protein: ASSGWTSGGTNEQY
J gene: TRBJ2-7
V gene: TRBV5-6
CDR3 length: 14

CDR3 protein: ATSRTVANEKLF
J gene: TRBJ1-4
V gene: TRBV15
CDR3 length: 12

CDR3 protein: ASSPRVITGSPLH
J gene: TRBJ1-6
V gene: TRBV11-2
CDR3 length: 13

CDR3 protein: ASSQTSWPEAF
J gene: TRBJ1-1
V gene: TRBV7-2
CDR3 length: 11

CDR3 protein: ASSLVGIANYGYT
J gene: TRBJ1-2
V gene: TRBV7-8
CDR3 length: 13

CDR3 protein: ASSPRGSTTYEQY
J gene: TRBJ2-7
V gene: TRBV5-1
CDR3 length: 13

CDR3 protein: ASSLPSGRAQAYEQY
J gene: TRBJ2-7
V gene: TRBV5-4
CDR3 length: 15

CDR3 protein: SSSSSGTSPDTQY
J gene: TRBJ2-3
V gene: TRBV7-9
CDR3 length: 13

CDR3 protein: ASSFVVAGEETQY
J gene: TRBJ2-5
V gene: TRBV11-2
CDR3 length: 13

CDR3 protein: ASSGNRATNEKLF
J gene: TRBJ1-4
V gene: TRBV2
CDR3 length: 13

CDR3 protein: ASTGWDTEAF
J gene: TRBJ1-1
V gene: TRBV7-6
CDR3 length: 10

CDR3 protein: ASSPRAGEEADTQY
J gene: TRBJ2-3
V gene: TRBV4-2
CDR3 length: 14